This T cell receptor beta chain is from a study of OX40 agonist ivuxolimab in advanced cancers. Study details: Recorded diagnoses for dose-escalation patients were hepatocellular carcinoma, melanoma, renal cell or head and neck cancer. The study reported partial responses in three patients: one hepatocellular carcinoma, two cutaneous melanoma.

The table came from immunoSEQ multiplex PCR; TCRdb's copy has only in-frame clones and leaves some out. The sample records 55,000 to 70,000 clones, more than 80% being singletons. CDR3 length: 14 amino acids. V lost 7 bases and J lost 6; bases outside the gene matches: 9. Germline-derived CDR1 and CDR2 are MNHEY and SMNVEV (reference sequence). Sample: CD4+ or CD8+ T cells sorted from blood, taken in a trial of the OX40 agonist ivuxolimab. This sequence originates from an adult with an advanced solid tumor such as melanoma, head and neck, liver or kidney cancer. J is TRBJ2-1 and V is TRBV27, with 7 bases aligning to TRBD1. CDR3 sequence: CASKQGLGSNEQFF. In DNA, the CDR3 is TGTGCCAGCAAACAGGGGTTGGGGAGCAATGAGCAGTTCTTC.